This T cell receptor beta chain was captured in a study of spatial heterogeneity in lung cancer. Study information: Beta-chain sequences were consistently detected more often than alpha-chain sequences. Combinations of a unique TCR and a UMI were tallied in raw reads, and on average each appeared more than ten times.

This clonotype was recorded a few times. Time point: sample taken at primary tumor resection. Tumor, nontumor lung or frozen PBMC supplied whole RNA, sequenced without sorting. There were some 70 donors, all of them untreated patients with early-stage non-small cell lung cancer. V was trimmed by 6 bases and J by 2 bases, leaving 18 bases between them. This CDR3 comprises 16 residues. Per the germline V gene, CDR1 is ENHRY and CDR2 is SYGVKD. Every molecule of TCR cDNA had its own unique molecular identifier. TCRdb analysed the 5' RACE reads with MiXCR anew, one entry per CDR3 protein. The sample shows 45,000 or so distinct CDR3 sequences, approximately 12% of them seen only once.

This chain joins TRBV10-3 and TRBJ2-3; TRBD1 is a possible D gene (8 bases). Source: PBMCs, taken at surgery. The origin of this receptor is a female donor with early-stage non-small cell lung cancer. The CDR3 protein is CAIRLQGGGNTDTQYF. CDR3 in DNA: TGTGCCATCAGGCTACAGGGGGGGGGGAACACAGATACGCAGTATTTT.